This TCR beta chain is from a study of brain T cells in children with intractable seizures. The CDR3 extends over 14 amino acids. Germline V lookup: CDR1 SNHLY, CDR2 FYNNEI. Trimming took off 4 bases at V and 6 bases at J, with 13 bases between the two ends. Sequencing was limited to surgery cases with top T cell transcript signatures in brain tissue. Some clones are missing from TCRdb's copy, which holds only in-frame ones; the method was immunoSEQ multiplex PCR. The table lists roughly 69,000 clones, around 96% of them singletons, with more than 0.3% in the top ten. The chain carries TRBV2 and TRBJ2-4; possibly TRBD2 for D (5 bases). The input for sequencing was peripheral blood, taken at surgery. The receptor comes from a boy in the first two years of life with focal cortical dysplasia and intractable seizures. CDR3 sequence (DNA): TGTGCCAGCAGTGCGGACTCGGTCGGAAACATTCAGTACTTC. Protein sequence: CASSADSVGNIQYF.